The rows below give T cell receptor beta chains drawn from one sample of a study of blood T cell repertoires in COVID-19. Repertoires were generated with immunoSEQ multiplex PCR, while TCRdb's copy carries only in-frame clones and drops some. The sample records 140,000 to 150,000 clones, about 90% being singletons. Sequenced input: PBMCs or T cells enriched from blood (not recorded which). The receptors come from a man between 60 and 70 years old who had recovered from COVID-19. Both conserved end residues are part of each CDR3. D genes are given only for firm matches. Clone size is not always given. Where it is, it says once, few, many or a class for expanded clones.

V gene: TRBV7-6
J gene: TRBJ1-4
D gene: TRBD1
clone size: -
CDR3 DNA: TGTGCCAGCAGCTTAGCGCTGACAGGGGGAACTAATGAAAAACTGTTTTTT
CDR3 protein: CASSLALTGGTNEKLFF

V gene: TRBV7-8
J gene: TRBJ2-2
D gene: TRBD2
clone size: -
CDR3 DNA: TGTGCCAGCAGCCCCCAACTAGCGGGAGGTTACACCGGGGAGCTGTTTTTT
CDR3 protein: CASSPQLAGGYTGELFF

V gene: TRBV25-1
J gene: TRBJ2-5
D gene: TRBD1
clone size: -
CDR3 DNA: TGTGCCAGCAGTGACTTTAGACAGGGGGGTACCCAGTACTTC
CDR3 protein: CASSDFRQGGTQYF

V gene: TRBV11-2
J gene: TRBJ2-2
D gene: TRBD1
clone size: -
CDR3 DNA: TGTGCCAGCAGCTTCTTGGCAGGGGGTACCGGGGAGCTGTTTTTT
CDR3 protein: CASSFLAGGTGELFF

V gene: TRBV29-1
J gene: TRBJ2-1
D gene: -
clone size: -
CDR3 DNA: TGCAGCGGTGGGGACAACTACAATGAGCAGTTCTTC
CDR3 protein: CSGGDNYNEQFF

V gene: TRBV10-3
J gene: TRBJ2-1
D gene: TRBD2
clone size: once
CDR3 DNA: TGTGCCATCGAGGGGACTAGCGGCAATGAGCAGTTCTTC
CDR3 protein: CAIEGTSGNEQFF

V gene: TRBV3-1/TRBV3-2
J gene: TRBJ1-6
D gene: -
clone size: -
CDR3 DNA: TGTGCCAGCAGCCAAGCCTCCGCCCTGACGACAAATTCACCCCTCCACTTT
CDR3 protein: CASSQASALTTNSPLHF

V gene: TRBV4-1
J gene: TRBJ2-6
D gene: TRBD1
clone size: -
CDR3 DNA: TGCGCCAGCAGCCTCCGGGACAGGGTCCCCTCTGGGGCCAACGTCCTGACTTTC
CDR3 protein: CASSLRDRVPSGANVLTF

V gene: TRBV11-3
J gene: TRBJ1-3
D gene: -
clone size: -
CDR3 DNA: TGTGCCAGCAGCCCCGGAGGGCAGCGAAACACCATATATTTT
CDR3 protein: CASSPGGQRNTIYF

V gene: TRBV18
J gene: TRBJ2-5
D gene: -
clone size: -
CDR3 DNA: TGTGCCAGCTCACCACGATCCGGGGAAGAGACCCAGTACTTC
CDR3 protein: CASSPRSGEETQYF

V gene: TRBV6-5
J gene: TRBJ1-5
D gene: -
clone size: -
CDR3 DNA: TGTGCCAGCAAGCCCTCCCATCAGCCCCAGCATTTT
CDR3 protein: CASKPSHQPQHF

V gene: TRBV7-3
J gene: TRBJ2-3
D gene: -
clone size: -
CDR3 DNA: TGTGCCAGCAGCTTAAGCAGTCGCCCAACCCAAGATACGCAGTATTTT
CDR3 protein: CASSLSSRPTQDTQYF

V gene: TRBV15
J gene: TRBJ2-3
D gene: -
clone size: -
CDR3 DNA: TGTGCCACCAGCAGCGCGTCAGATACGCAGTATTTT
CDR3 protein: CATSSASDTQYF

V gene: TRBV7-8
J gene: TRBJ2-7
D gene: TRBD2
clone size: -
CDR3 DNA: TGTGCCAGCAGCTTAGCCGGGACTAGCGGGGGGGCCTTGGACGAGCAGTACTTC
CDR3 protein: CASSLAGTSGGALDEQYF

V gene: TRBV18
J gene: TRBJ1-5
D gene: -
clone size: few
CDR3 DNA: TGTGCCAGCTCAAGACAGGAGCATCAGCCCCAGCATTTT
CDR3 protein: CASSRQEHQPQHF

V gene: TRBV18
J gene: TRBJ2-3
D gene: TRBD1
clone size: -
CDR3 DNA: TGTGCCAGCTCACCGCGACAGGGGGAGACCCACTCTTTT
CDR3 protein: CASSPRQGETHSF

V gene: TRBV6-5
J gene: TRBJ1-3
D gene: TRBD1
clone size: -
CDR3 DNA: TGTGCCAGCAGGGAGGACAGGGCTGGAAACACCATATATTTT
CDR3 protein: CASREDRAGNTIYF

V gene: TRBV28
J gene: TRBJ1-5
D gene: -
clone size: -
CDR3 DNA: TGTGCCAGCTGTCAGGGGAATCAGCCCCAGCATTTT
CDR3 protein: CASCQGNQPQHF

V gene: TRBV27
J gene: TRBJ1-6
D gene: -
clone size: -
CDR3 DNA: TGTGCCAGCAGTTACAGAGGACTTAATTCACCCCTCCACTTT
CDR3 protein: CASSYRGLNSPLHF

V gene: TRBV19
J gene: TRBJ2-7
D gene: -
clone size: -
CDR3 DNA: TGTGCCAGTAGTCGAGGGGGCTCCTACGAGCAGTACTTC
CDR3 protein: CASSRGGSYEQYF

V gene: TRBV28
J gene: TRBJ1-2
D gene: -
clone size: once
CDR3 DNA: TGTGCCAGCAGTCCGACCAGGGTCGGCTACACCTTC
CDR3 protein: CASSPTRVGYTF

V gene: TRBV9
J gene: TRBJ1-3
D gene: -
clone size: -
CDR3 DNA: TGTGCCAGCAGCGCCCAGTTGAGGGGGTTAGACACCATATATTTT
CDR3 protein: CASSAQLRGLDTIYF

V gene: TRBV28
J gene: TRBJ2-7
D gene: TRBD2
clone size: -
CDR3 DNA: TGTGCCAGCAAAGAAGCGGGAGGGCACTACGAGCAGTACTTC
CDR3 protein: CASKEAGGHYEQYF

V gene: TRBV27
J gene: TRBJ2-1
D gene: TRBD1
clone size: -
CDR3 DNA: TGTGCCAGCAGCCTCAGGGGGCGGATGAGTGAGCAGTTCTTC
CDR3 protein: CASSLRGRMSEQFF

V gene: TRBV13
J gene: TRBJ1-2
D gene: TRBD1
clone size: -
CDR3 DNA: TGTGCCAGCAGCAGCGGACAGGGAGGCGGCTACACCTTC
CDR3 protein: CASSSGQGGGYTF

V gene: TRBV18
J gene: TRBJ1-5
D gene: -
clone size: -
CDR3 DNA: TGTGCCAGCTCACCAAGTTCCGAGTATAGCAATCAGCCCCAGCATTTT
CDR3 protein: CASSPSSEYSNQPQHF

V gene: TRBV19
J gene: TRBJ2-1
D gene: TRBD2
clone size: -
CDR3 DNA: TGTGCCAGTAGAACTAGCGGGAGCTACAATGAGCAGTTCTTC
CDR3 protein: CASRTSGSYNEQFF

V gene: TRBV27
J gene: TRBJ2-7
D gene: TRBD1
clone size: -
CDR3 DNA: TGTGCCAGCAGTTTAAGTTGGTCGGGACAGAACTACGAGCAGTACTTC
CDR3 protein: CASSLSWSGQNYEQYF

V gene: TRBV10-3
J gene: TRBJ2-1
D gene: -
clone size: -
CDR3 DNA: TGTGCCATCAGTGAGTCTTCGGACTCCGTTTTCTTC
CDR3 protein: CAISESSDSVFF

V gene: TRBV18
J gene: TRBJ2-7
D gene: TRBD1
clone size: -
CDR3 DNA: TGTGCCAGCTCAGGTCCGGGACAGGGTGAAGAGCAGTACTTC
CDR3 protein: CASSGPGQGEEQYF

V gene: TRBV11-1
J gene: TRBJ2-5
D gene: TRBD1
clone size: -
CDR3 DNA: TGTGCCAGCAGCTCGGGACAGGGGGGGACCCAGTACTTC
CDR3 protein: CASSSGQGGTQYF

V gene: TRBV3-1/TRBV3-2
J gene: TRBJ2-7
D gene: TRBD1
clone size: -
CDR3 DNA: TGTGCCAGCAGCCAAGGGAACAGGGGTTTCGAGCAGTACTTC
CDR3 protein: CASSQGNRGFEQYF

V gene: TRBV7-2
J gene: TRBJ2-3
D gene: TRBD1
clone size: -
CDR3 DNA: TGTGCCAGCAGACGGGACAGGGCTAGCACAGATACGCAGTATTTT
CDR3 protein: CASRRDRASTDTQYF

V gene: TRBV4-1
J gene: TRBJ2-2
D gene: -
clone size: -
CDR3 DNA: TGCGCCAGCAGCCAAGGGCAGGGGCCCACCGGGGAGCTGTTTTTT
CDR3 protein: CASSQGQGPTGELFF

V gene: TRBV29-1
J gene: TRBJ2-2
D gene: TRBD1
clone size: -
CDR3 DNA: TGCAGCGTGGACAGGGGGCCGAACACCGGGGAGCTGTTTTTT
CDR3 protein: CSVDRGPNTGELFF

V gene: TRBV5-4
J gene: TRBJ1-6
D gene: TRBD1
clone size: -
CDR3 DNA: TGTGCCAGCAGCTTCCGGGACAGGGATGGGGATAATTCACCCCTCCACTTT
CDR3 protein: CASSFRDRDGDNSPLHF

V gene: TRBV19
J gene: TRBJ1-5
D gene: -
clone size: -
CDR3 DNA: TGTGCCAGTAGTATTGTGCCGAGGAGCAATCAGCCCCAGCATTTT
CDR3 protein: CASSIVPRSNQPQHF

V gene: TRBV19
J gene: TRBJ1-5
D gene: -
clone size: -
CDR3 DNA: TGTGCCAGTAGTATAGATCTCGGGGGAATGGTAAAAAGTCAGCCCCAGCATTTT
CDR3 protein: CASSIDLGGMVKSQPQHF

V gene: TRBV19
J gene: TRBJ1-5
D gene: TRBD1
clone size: -
CDR3 DNA: TGTGCCAGTAGTGGCCGGGACAGGGGTGGCAATCAGCCCCAGCATTTT
CDR3 protein: CASSGRDRGGNQPQHF